Listed below are T cell receptor beta chains from one sample, sequenced in a study of blood T cell repertoires in COVID-19. Generated by immunoSEQ multiplex PCR, the TCRdb table keeps only in-frame clones and is missing some. Of 250,000 to 350,000 clones in the sample, around four fifths are singletons; the top ten hold 1% to 1.5%. Input material: peripheral blood. The receptors originated from a woman aged 50 to 60 with acute or convalescent COVID-19. Both conserved end residues are part of each CDR3. A D gene is named only where the DNA matches it firmly. Clone size appears in some rows only: once, few, many, or a class for an expanded clone.

13	TRBV5-4	-	TRBJ2-1	TRBD2	TGTTTATCGGGGGGGCCTCGGGACAATGAGCAGTTCTTC	CLSGGPRDNEQFF
13	TRBV29-1	-	TRBJ2-4	-	TGCAGCGTTGCCCCGAGGCAGACGGACATTCAGTACTTC	CSVAPRQTDIQYF
15	TRBV7-9	-	TRBJ2-1	-	TGTGCCAGCAGTCGAAATGCCCAGAAATACAATGAGCAGTTCTTC	CASSRNAQKYNEQFF
14	TRBV6-5	-	TRBJ1-1	-	TGTGCCAGCAATCTACAGGGTGTGGACACTGAAGCTTTCTTT	CASNLQGVDTEAFF
14	TRBV7-2	-	TRBJ1-3	-	TGTGCCAGCAGCTTAGGAGGGGGAGGAAACACCATATATTTT	CASSLGGGGNTIYF
15	TRBV9	once	TRBJ2-2	TRBD1	TGTGCCAGCAGCTCGGACAGGTCGAACACCGGGGAGCTGTTTTTT	CASSSDRSNTGELFF
16	TRBV4-3	-	TRBJ2-2	-	TGCGCCAGCAGCCAAGATAGAGGGCCGCTCACCGGGGAGCTGTTTTTT	CASSQDRGPLTGELFF
20	TRBV5-4	once	TRBJ1-1	-	TGTGCCAGCAGCTGGAGATGGGGGGGACCAGGGGAAGTAAGTTGGACTGAAGCTTTCTTT	CASSWRWGGPGEVSWTEAFF
15	TRBV5-4	-	TRBJ1-3	TRBD1	TGTGCCAGCAGCTGGGACAGGGATAATGGAAACACCATATATTTT	CASSWDRDNGNTIYF
15	TRBV3-1/TRBV3-2	-	TRBJ2-2	-	TGTGCCAGCAGCCAAGTTTTGGGGAGTGGCGGGGAGCTGTTTTTT	CASSQVLGSGGELFF
13	TRBV27	-	TRBJ1-5	TRBD1	TGTGCCAGCAAGGACAGGGGTAATCAGCCCCAGCATTTT	CASKDRGNQPQHF
12	TRBV12-3/TRBV12-4	-	TRBJ1-2	-	TGTGCCAGCAGGCTCCGGGAGGAGGGCTACACCTTC	CASRLREEGYTF
11	TRBV6-5	-	TRBJ2-1	TRBD2	TGTGCCAGCAGTCCGGGGGGTGAGCAGTTCTTC	CASSPGGEQFF
17	TRBV18	-	TRBJ2-4	-	TGTGCCAGCTCACCACGGGGCGGAGAGATAGCCAAAAACATTCAGTACTTC	CASSPRGGEIAKNIQYF
13	TRBV2	-	TRBJ1-2	-	TGTGCCAGCAGCGTACAAACCTCCTATGGCTACACCTTC	CASSVQTSYGYTF
15	TRBV18	once	TRBJ1-1	-	TGTGCCAGCTCACCGGACACGACGGTGAACACTGAAGCTTTCTTT	CASSPDTTVNTEAFF
13	TRBV18	once	TRBJ2-1	TRBD2	TGTGCCAGCTCACCTACTAGCGGGGGGCCCCCCCTCTTC	CASSPTSGGPPLF
15	TRBV18	-	TRBJ2-6	-	TGTGCCAGCTCCCCAGTATTCTCTGGGGCCAACGTCCTGACTTTC	CASSPVFSGANVLTF
18	TRBV9	-	TRBJ2-5	TRBD2	TGTGCCAGCAGCTGGGGACTAGCGGGGGGGCTGTGGGACGAGACCCAGTACTTC	CASSWGLAGGLWDETQYF
13	TRBV30	-	TRBJ1-2	TRBD1	TGTGCCTCCACTTGGACAGGGGCCTATGGCTACACCTTC	CASTWTGAYGYTF
16	TRBV30	-	TRBJ2-6	-	TGTGCCTGGACCCTCTTGGCCTCCTCTGGGGCCAACGTCCTGACTTTC	CAWTLLASSGANVLTF
15	TRBV5-1	once	TRBJ2-3	TRBD2	TGCGCCAGCAGCTCCCTAGCGGCTAGCACAGATACGCAGTATTTT	CASSSLAASTDTQYF
15	TRBV7-9	-	TRBJ2-2	-	TGTGCCAGCAGCCCATATGACAGTGGCACCGGGGAGCTGTTTTTT	CASSPYDSGTGELFF
17	TRBV5-1	-	TRBJ2-3	TRBD2	TGCGCCAGCAGCCCGGGACTAGCGGGGGGGGCATTAGATACGCAGTATTTT	CASSPGLAGGALDTQYF
15	TRBV5-4	-	TRBJ2-2	-	TGTGCCAGCAGAACCGGAACAGCGGACACCGGGGAGCTGTTTTTT	CASRTGTADTGELFF
14	TRBV7-2	-	TRBJ1-4	-	TGTGCCAGCAGCTTAGACACAACTAATGAAAAACTGTTTTTT	CASSLDTTNEKLFF
15	TRBV5-1	-	TRBJ1-2	-	TGCGCCAGCAGCTTGGAAAGGGGAGGGGTCAACGGCTACACCTTC	CASSLERGGVNGYTF
12	TRBV2	-	TRBJ2-7	-	TGTGCCAGCAGTGAGAGATTTTACGAGCAGTACTTC	CASSERFYEQYF
17	TRBV6-2/TRBV6-3	-	TRBJ2-1	TRBD2	TGTGCCAGCAGACCTTCTAGCGGGAGCTTAATAGGGGATGAGCAGTTCTTC	CASRPSSGSLIGDEQFF
15	TRBV4-1	-	TRBJ1-2	-	TGCGCCAGCAGCCAAGTCGGGGAAAGCGGCTATGGCTACACCTTC	CASSQVGESGYGYTF
15	TRBV9	-	TRBJ2-1	TRBD2	TGTGCCAGCAGCGCTAGCGGGACTACTTACAATGAGCAGTTCTTC	CASSASGTTYNEQFF
15	TRBV11-2	-	TRBJ1-6	TRBD1	TGTGCCAGCACTCCTCTTGGGACAGCAAATTCACCCCTCCACTTT	CASTPLGTANSPLHF
16	TRBV6-2/TRBV6-3	-	TRBJ2-1	TRBD2	TGTGCCAGCAGTTACGGGGTTGCTAGCGGGAGAGGCGAGCAGTTCTTC	CASSYGVASGRGEQFF
11	TRBV20-1	-	TRBJ1-1	-	TGCAGTGCTAGAGGTCGGACTGAAGCTTTCTTT	CSARGRTEAFF
12	TRBV25-1	-	TRBJ1-5	-	TGTGCCAGCAGCGTAAAATCTTGGCTTCTGCATTTT	CASSVKSWLLHF
13	TRBV5-4	medium-sized	TRBJ2-7	-	TGTGCCAGCAGCCCAGCGGACCCCTACGAGCAGTACTTC	CASSPADPYEQYF
15	TRBV9	-	TRBJ1-4	TRBD1	TGTGCCAGCAGCGTAGGACAGGGCACTAATGAAAAACTGTTTTTT	CASSVGQGTNEKLFF
15	TRBV5-4	-	TRBJ2-5	TRBD2	TGTGCCAGCAGCTCTCTAGCGGGAGGCGAGGAGACCCAGTACTTC	CASSSLAGGEETQYF
14	TRBV10-3	-	TRBJ2-5	TRBD2	TGTGCCATCAGTGACCGCGGGAGAGGAGAGACCCAGTACTTC	CAISDRGRGETQYF
17	TRBV5-1	many	TRBJ2-5	-	TGCGCCAGCAGCTTGGGGGCGGGACCGCCTCTCCAAGAGACCCAGTACTTC	CASSLGAGPPLQETQYF
15	TRBV7-2	-	TRBJ2-3	-	TGTGCCAGCAGCCCTCACCCCCTAGTAAGGGATACGCAGTATTTT	CASSPHPLVRDTQYF
13	TRBV12-3/TRBV12-4	-	TRBJ1-1	TRBD1	TGTGCCAGCAGTTTAACAGGGGACACTGAAGCTTTCTTT	CASSLTGDTEAFF
14	TRBV27	few	TRBJ1-5	TRBD1	TGTGCCAGCAGACCACAGGGGCGGGATCAGCCCCAGCATTTT	CASRPQGRDQPQHF
13	TRBV10-2	-	TRBJ1-2	-	TGCGCCGCGGTCGGGGGAGCTAACTATGGCTACACCTTC	CAAVGGANYGYTF
16	TRBV27	-	TRBJ2-7	-	TGTGCCAGCAGTTTATCCTGGGCTAGCGCCTCCTACGAGCAGTACTTC	CASSLSWASASYEQYF
14	TRBV3-1/TRBV3-2	-	TRBJ2-2	-	TGTGCCAGCAGCCTGGTTGTCTTAGCCGGGGAGCTGTTTTTT	CASSLVVLAGELFF
17	TRBV7-9	-	TRBJ2-2	TRBD1	TGTGCCAGCAGCTCGAGCAGGGGGCAGAGGGACACCGGGGAGCTGTTTTTT	CASSSSRGQRDTGELFF
13	TRBV6-5	-	TRBJ2-2	TRBD1	TGTGCCAGCAGTAGAGGGACAGCCGGGGAGCTGTTTTTT	CASSRGTAGELFF
14	TRBV2	-	TRBJ2-5	-	TGTGCCAGCAGTGAAGATTTAGCGTGGGAGACCCAGTACTTC	CASSEDLAWETQYF
17	TRBV19	-	TRBJ1-3	TRBD1	TGTGCCAGTAACGCCGGGACAGCTTCTTACTCTGGAAACACCATATATTTT	CASNAGTASYSGNTIYF
14	TRBV5-1	-	TRBJ2-5	-	TGCGCCAGCAGCTTACAGGCCGCCCAAGAGACCCAGTACTTC	CASSLQAAQETQYF
11	TRBV2	-	TRBJ1-2	-	TGTGCCAGCAGTGAGGGGGGAGGCTACACCTTC	CASSEGGGYTF
14	TRBV6-6	few	TRBJ1-1	-	TGTGCCAGCAGGGCAGAAACATCGAACACTGAAGCTTTCTTT	CASRAETSNTEAFF
15	TRBV2	-	TRBJ2-1	TRBD1	TGTGCCAGCAGTCGGGACAGGGCGGCGTATGGTGAGCAGTTCTTC	CASSRDRAAYGEQFF
16	TRBV7-9	-	TRBJ1-1	-	TGTGCCAGCAGCTTAGATCGCGCAGGGGAGAGGACTGAAGCTTTCTTT	CASSLDRAGERTEAFF
15	TRBV5-4	-	TRBJ2-7	TRBD2	TGTGCCAGCAGCCTGACTAGCACAAACTCCTACGAGCAGTACTTC	CASSLTSTNSYEQYF
20	TRBV6-1	-	TRBJ1-3	-	TGTGCCAGCAGTGAAGATTTAGGTGGAGACAGTTGGATCTCTGGAAACACCATATATTTT	CASSEDLGGDSWISGNTIYF
17	TRBV5-1	-	TRBJ2-6	-	TGCGCCAGCAGCAGTCTCCCAGGCAGCTCTGGGGCCAACGTCCTGACTTTC	CASSSLPGSSGANVLTF
14	TRBV6-5	-	TRBJ2-7	-	TGTGCCAGCAGGCCCGTCTACTCTGAGGGCGAGCAGTACTTC	CASRPVYSEGEQYF
15	TRBV19	-	TRBJ1-4	-	TGTGCCAGTAGTATAGCCCCCGCAGGTGGTGAAAAACTGTTTTTT	CASSIAPAGGEKLFF